Below, 27 T cell receptor beta chains from the same sample are listed, as sequenced in a study of cytomegalovirus exposure and HLA in healthy donors. Primers for the PCR totalled 60 Vbeta and 13 Jbeta. This table comes from immunoSEQ multiplex PCR, and its TCRdb copy is limited to in-frame clones, with some not included. The profile shows 70,000 to 90,000 clones, 65% to 70% of them singletons. Sequenced input: PBMCs. The receptors come from a middle-aged man in good health and CMV-seropositive.

There are a few counts of this clone. The chain links TRBV28 to TRBJ1-2; 10 nucleotides agree with TRBD1. With V trimmed by 6 bases and J by 3 bases, 4 bases remained unmatched. The CDR3 is made up of 14 amino acids. Germline-derived CDR1 and CDR2 are MDHEN and SYDVKM. The CDR3 DNA reads TGTGCCAGCAGCTCGGGACAGGGGTACTATGGCTACACCTTC. Translating it yields CASSSGQGYYGYTF.

This clone occurred once. The chain employs TRBV6-1 and TRBJ1-2, with a tentative D call TRBD1 (6 bases). Germline V gives CDR1 MNHNS, CDR2 SASEGT. V was trimmed by 0 bases and J by 4 bases, leaving 12 bases between them. CDR3 length equals 15 residues. CDR3 amino acids: CASSEAGGATYGYTF. The DNA of the CDR3 is TGTGCCAGCAGTGAAGCGGGGGGGGCTACCTATGGCTACACCTTC.

The chain carries TRBV9 and TRBJ1-6; D gene ambiguous. The CDR3 length is 16 residues. Germline V gene lookup returns CDR1 SGDLS and CDR2 YYNGEE. V gave up 4 bases and J gave up 0 bases, with 11 bases separating them. In DNA, the CDR3 is TGTGCCAGCAGCATCCGGGGAGACTCCTATAATTCACCCCTCCACTTT. The encoded protein is CASSIRGDSYNSPLHF. Drawing the rest from reference TRBV9 and TRBJ1-6, the complete variable domain is DSGVTQTPKHLITATGQRVTLRCSPRSGDLSVYWYQQSLDQGLQFLIQYYNGEERAKGNILERFSAQQFPDLHSELNLSSLELGDSALYFCASSIRGDSYNSPLHFGNGTRLTVT.

The chain carries TRBV7-2 and TRBJ2-3; 10 bases match TRBD2. The CDR3 has 16 amino acids. V was pared by 2 bases and J by 6 bases, with 8 bases of the junction left unmatched. Germline CDR1 SGHTA, CDR2 FQGNSA. CDR3 amino acids: CASSLKGSGGADTQYF. CDR3 coding DNA: TGTGCCAGCAGCTTAAAAGGCAGCGGGGGGGCGGATACGCAGTATTTT.

This chain links TRBV7-9 with TRBJ2-7; D remains unclear. Deletions cut 2 bases from V and 3 bases from J, with 8 bases between. The CDR3 runs 13 residues. CDR1 and CDR2 from the germline V gene are SEHNR and FQNEAQ (reference sequence). CDR3 bases: TGTGCCAGCAGCTTAAAGCCTATCTACGAGCAGTACTTC. Translation: CASSLKPIYEQYF.

The J gene is TRBJ2-3, the V gene TRBV5-1, with 7 bases identical to TRBD2. V shed 4 bases, J shed 2 bases, and the junction held 10 bases outside the gene matches. The germline CDR1 and CDR2 sequences are SGHRS and YFSETQ. The CDR3 is made up of 16 amino acids. The CDR3 loop reads CASSPGTTYNTDTQYF. The CDR3 region has the DNA TGCGCCAGCAGCCCCGGGACTACCTACAACACAGATACGCAGTATTTT.

The rearrangement joins TRBV5-1 to TRBJ2-3; D unclear. Germline V gene lookup returns CDR1 SGHRS and CDR2 YFSETQ. The V gene lost 4 bases and the J gene lost 0 bases, with 9 bases spanning the gap. This CDR3 spans 14 amino acids. This chain's CDR3 is CASSPGGSTDTQYF. The CDR3, as DNA: TGCGCCAGCAGCCCGGGTGGCAGCACAGATACGCAGTATTTT.

V is TRBV4-2 and J is TRBJ2-1, with TRBD2 identical over 10 bases. The CDR3 runs 15 residues. J was trimmed by 9 bases and V by 0 bases; bases with no gene match: 5. Germline V gene lookup returns CDR1 LGHNA and CDR2 YNFKEQ. This CDR3 reads CASSQELAGTSEQFF. CDR3 bases: TGTGCCAGCAGCCAAGAACTAGCGGGGACCAGTGAGCAGTTCTTC.

This chain links TRBV7-9 with TRBJ1-4, with a weak D call TRBD1 (5 bases). Trimming pared 5 bases from V and 8 bases from J, leaving 15 bases between. The CDR3 extends over 14 amino acids. CDR1 and CDR2 from the germline V gene are SEHNR and FQNEAQ (reference sequence). The CDR3 DNA follows: TGTGCCAGCAGCCGGGGGGGGTCGACGGAAAAACTGTTTTTT. This translates into CASSRGGSTEKLFF. Full variable domain (rest looked up from reference TRBV7-9 and TRBJ1-4): DTGVSQNPRHKITKRGQNVTFRCDPISEHNRLYWYRQTLGQGPEFLTYFQNEAQLEKSRLLSDRFSAERPKGSFSTLEIQRTEQGDSAMYLCASSRGGSTEKLFFGSGTQLSVL.

The chain recombines TRBV13 with TRBJ2-5; 7 bases are shared with TRBD2. Germline V gives CDR1 PRHDT, CDR2 FYEKMQ (reference sequence). The CDR3 covers 11 residues. The trim removed 4 bases at V and 9 bases at J, leaving 2 bases unmatched. The CDR3 DNA sequence: TGTGCCAGCAGCTGGGGGGGAGCCCAGTACTTC. This encodes CASSWGGAQYF.

This clone was counted only a few times. This sequence joins TRBV7-2 and TRBJ2-2; tentative D call: TRBD1 (6 bases). CDR1 SGHTA and CDR2 FQGNSA come from the germline V gene. This CDR3 has 15 amino acids. Trimming left V 5 bases short and J 0 bases short, with 10 bases between. CDR3 loop: CASSLQGPNTGELFF. In nucleotides, the CDR3 is TGTGCCAGCAGCCTGCAGGGGCCGAACACCGGGGAGCTGTTTTTT.

This chain connects TRBV5-5 to TRBJ1-5; D remains ambiguous. CDR1 SGHKS and CDR2 YYEKEE come from the germline V gene (reference sequence). This CDR3 comprises 13 residues. Trimming took off 2 bases at V and 6 bases at J, with 9 bases between the two ends. CDR3 sequence: CASSLSGSQPQHF. The CDR3 nucleotides are TGTGCCAGCAGCTTATCGGGGAGTCAGCCCCAGCATTTT.

In this sample, this clone turned up once. This chain links TRBV19 with TRBJ2-3, with D hard to call. This CDR3 has 15 residues. The germline gives CDR1 LNHDA, CDR2 SQIVND (reference sequence). Trimming took off 7 bases at V and 2 bases at J, with 16 bases between the two ends. The CDR3 sequence is CASTDSFRNTDTQYF. The CDR3 nucleotides are TGTGCCAGTACAGACTCGTTCCGTAACACAGATACGCAGTATTTT.

The V call is TRBV6-1, the J call TRBJ2-7; a weak D match, TRBD2 (5 bases). This CDR3 is built from 13 residues. The V and J ends lost 6 bases and 3 bases respectively, with 12 bases between them. Germline lookup yields CDR1 MNHNS and CDR2 SASEGT. The DNA for the CDR3 is TGTGCCAGCAGGCCCAGCGGAGTCTACGAGCAGTACTTC. It specifies CASRPSGVYEQYF.

There are a few counts of this clone. The rearrangement links TRBV7-2 to TRBJ2-7; TRBD2 aligns across 12 bases. Germline V gene lookup returns CDR1 SGHTA and CDR2 FQGNSA. The CDR3 contains 15 residues. The V segment lost 5 bases and the J segment 2 bases; nucleotides outside the gene matches: 4. This chain's CDR3 is CASSKSSGGAYEQYF. The CDR3 DNA is TGTGCCAGCAGCAAATCTAGCGGGGGGGCCTACGAGCAGTACTTC.

This chain uses TRBV13 with TRBJ2-2, with a possible D match to TRBD2 (6 bases). The CDR3 totals 19 residues. Germline V gives CDR1 PRHDT, CDR2 FYEKMQ (reference sequence). With 1 base removed from V and 0 bases from J, the gap between germline ends came to 18 bases. The CDR3 bases are TGTGCCAGCAGCTTAGTGTCTGGCCGCGGGGAGTCGAACACCGGGGAGCTGTTTTTT. Translated, it gives CASSLVSGRGESNTGELFF.

CDR3 sequence (DNA): TGTGCCAGCTCACCATTACAGACCTCCTATAATTCACCCCTCCACTTT. Translating it yields CASSPLQTSYNSPLHF. This chain joins TRBV18 and TRBJ1-6; D is unclear. V was pared by 2 bases and J by 0 bases, with 8 bases between. CDR3 length equals 16 residues. In germline, CDR1 is KGHSH, CDR2 LQKENI.

The chain uses TRBV5-1 and TRBJ2-6, with TRBD1 identical over 8 bases. V lost 3 bases to trimming and J lost 4 bases; unmatched junction nucleotides: 12. Germline values: CDR1 SGHRS, CDR2 YFSETQ. The CDR3 is 18 residues long. The chain's CDR3 is CASSSAPGQGSGANVLTF. The CDR3 DNA reads TGCGCCAGCAGCTCGGCTCCAGGACAGGGATCCGGGGCCAACGTCCTGACTTTC.

The chain combines TRBV28 with TRBJ1-5, with 7 nucleotides matching TRBD1. Trimming cost V 5 bases and J 0 bases; bases outside gene matches: 10. This CDR3 is 17 amino acids long. Germline V gives CDR1 MDHEN, CDR2 SYDVKM. CDR3 protein: CASSGGTAKDSNQPQHF. The CDR3 bases are TGTGCCAGCAGTGGGGGGACAGCGAAGGATAGCAATCAGCCCCAGCATTTT.

V gene TRBV5-4 combines with J gene TRBJ1-1, with a weak D call TRBD1 (6 bases). Germline values: CDR1 SGHNT, CDR2 YYREEE (reference sequence). CDR3 length: 15 amino acids. The V and J ends lost 3 bases and 1 base respectively, with 13 bases between them. The DNA for the CDR3 is TGTGCCAGCAGCTCCGTCCCGGGACAGAACACTGAAGCTTTCTTT. Translating it yields CASSSVPGQNTEAFF.

J is TRBJ1-5 and V is TRBV4-1; TRBD1 matches at 7 bases. CDR3 length: 15 residues. Germline-derived CDR1 and CDR2 are MGHRA and YSYEKL. The junction had 2 bases not matched to a gene; V was cut back by 0 bases and J by 3 bases. For the CDR3, the DNA is TGCGCCAGCAGCCAAGAAGACAGGGCCAATCAGCCCCAGCATTTT. Translating it yields CASSQEDRANQPQHF.

This clone was picked up a small number of times. This rearrangement joins TRBV5-6 to TRBJ1-2, with 9 bases fitting TRBD1. Germline CDR1 is SGHDT and CDR2 is YYEEEE. This CDR3 contains 16 residues. V gave up 4 bases and J gave up 3 bases; unmatched junction bases: 10. The CDR3 bases are TGTGCCAGCAGCCCGGGAGACAGGGGGGGAGACTATGGCTACACCTTC. Its protein product is CASSPGDRGGDYGYTF.

The chain is built from TRBV30 and TRBJ1-1; D not certain. CDR3 length equals 13 residues. CDR1 and CDR2 from the germline V gene are GTSNPN and SVGIG (reference sequence). V lost 2 bases, J lost 5 bases, and 12 bases lay in between. CDR3 residues: CAWSIPGGTEAFF. CDR3 DNA sequence: TGTGCCTGGAGTATCCCCGGAGGGACTGAAGCTTTCTTT.

This clone has a handful of counts. The chain links TRBV6-5 to TRBJ1-1; D is undetermined. The CDR3 is made up of 14 amino acids. Germline V gene sequence: CDR1 MNHEY, CDR2 SVGAGI. The V gene lost 3 bases and the J gene lost 1 base, with 9 bases spanning the gap. The CDR3 region has the DNA TGTGCCAGCAGTTATTGGTTCGGGAACACTGAAGCTTTCTTT. Amino acid sequence: CASSYWFGNTEAFF.

This clone was observed a handful of times. The chain couples TRBV19 to TRBJ2-2, with a weak D call TRBD1 (6 bases). Germline assignment: CDR1 LNHDA and CDR2 SQIVND (reference sequence). The V end was cut by 4 bases, the J end by 6 bases, with 15 bases between. There are 15 residues in the CDR3. The CDR3 sequence is CASSRQAPIPGELFF. In nucleotides, the CDR3 is TGTGCCAGTAGTAGACAGGCGCCCATCCCCGGGGAGCTGTTTTTT.

The V and J genes are TRBV7-9 and TRBJ1-4; 10 bases are shared with TRBD1. J gave up 6 bases and V 11 bases, and 6 bases lay outside the gene matches. CDR1 is SEHNR and CDR2 is FQNEAQ in the germline V gene (reference sequence). The CDR3 runs 13 residues. The CDR3 sequence: CALDRGHDEKLFF. CDR3 bases: TGTGCCTTAGACAGGGGGCATGATGAAAAACTGTTTTTT.

This rearrangement joins TRBV2 to TRBJ1-4; D is undetermined. The CDR3 runs 14 residues. V lost 3 bases and J 4 bases, leaving 9 bases between the germline ends. In germline, CDR1 is SNHLY, CDR2 FYNNEI. CDR3 protein: CASSDSRSNEKLFF. The CDR3 DNA follows: TGTGCCAGCAGTGATAGTAGGAGTAATGAAAAACTGTTTTTT.